This T cell receptor beta chain is drawn from a study of CD8+ T cells in alopecia areata. General study findings and limits: Scalp sequencing also captures normal skin's resident alphabeta T cells.

For this clone: Antigen unknown.

In the case of 4 or 5 patients, the CD4+ cells were sorted into CD25+CD127- cells. This CDR3 spans 16 amino acids. The V segment lost 3 bases and the J segment 6 bases; nucleotides outside the gene matches: 8. Germline V gives CDR1 SGHRS, CDR2 YFSETQ. After isolation, RNA underwent reverse transcription to generate cDNA as the sequencing template. Sequenced by immunoSEQ multiplex PCR; TCRdb stores in-frame clones only, minus some. The table shows roughly 8,000 clones, with over 65% occurring only once. The genes are TRBV5-1 and TRBJ2-1, with 11 bases matching TRBD2. This receptor was identified in a human donor with alopecia areata. Specimen: CD4+ Tregs sorted from blood. The DNA of the CDR3 is TGCGCCAGCAGCTCGCCGACCGGGACTAGCGGCAATGAGCAGTTCTTC. It is translated as CASSSPTGTSGNEQFF.